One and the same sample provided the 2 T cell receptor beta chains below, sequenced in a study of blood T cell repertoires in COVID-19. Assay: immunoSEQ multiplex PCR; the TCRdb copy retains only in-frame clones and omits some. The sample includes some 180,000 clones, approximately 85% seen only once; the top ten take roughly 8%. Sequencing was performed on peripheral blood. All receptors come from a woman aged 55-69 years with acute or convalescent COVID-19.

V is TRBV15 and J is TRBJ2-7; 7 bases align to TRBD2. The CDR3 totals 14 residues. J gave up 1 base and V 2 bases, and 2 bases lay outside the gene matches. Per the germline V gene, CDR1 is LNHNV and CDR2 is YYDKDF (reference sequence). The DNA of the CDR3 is TGTGCCACCAGCAGATCGCGGGGGTCCTACGAGCAGTACTTC. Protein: CATSRSRGSYEQYF.

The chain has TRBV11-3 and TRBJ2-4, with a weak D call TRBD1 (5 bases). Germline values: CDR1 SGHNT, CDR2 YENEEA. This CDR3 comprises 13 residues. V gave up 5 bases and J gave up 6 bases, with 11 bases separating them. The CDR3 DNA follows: TGTGCCAGCAGCCCCAGGGATGGAAACATTCAGTACTTC. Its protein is CASSPRDGNIQYF.